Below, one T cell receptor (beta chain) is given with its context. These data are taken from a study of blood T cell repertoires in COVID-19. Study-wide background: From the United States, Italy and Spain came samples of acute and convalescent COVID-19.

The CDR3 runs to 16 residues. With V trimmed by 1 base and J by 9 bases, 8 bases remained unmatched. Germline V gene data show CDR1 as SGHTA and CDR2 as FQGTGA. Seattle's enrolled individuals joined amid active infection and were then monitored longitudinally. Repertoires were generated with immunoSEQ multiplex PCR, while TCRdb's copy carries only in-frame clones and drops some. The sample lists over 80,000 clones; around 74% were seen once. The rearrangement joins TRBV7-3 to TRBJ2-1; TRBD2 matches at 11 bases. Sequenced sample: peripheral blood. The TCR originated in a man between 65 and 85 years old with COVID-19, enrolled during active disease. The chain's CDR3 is CASSLKGLAGGGEQFF. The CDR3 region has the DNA TGTGCCAGCAGCTTAAAGGGGTTAGCGGGAGGGGGTGAGCAGTTCTTC. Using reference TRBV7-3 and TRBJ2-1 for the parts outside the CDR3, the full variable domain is GAGVSQTPSNKVTEKGKYVELRCDPISGHTALYWYRQSLGQGPEFLIYFQGTGAADDSGLPNDRFFAVRPEGSVSTLKIQRTERGDSAVYLCASSLKGLAGGGEQFFGPGTRLTVL.